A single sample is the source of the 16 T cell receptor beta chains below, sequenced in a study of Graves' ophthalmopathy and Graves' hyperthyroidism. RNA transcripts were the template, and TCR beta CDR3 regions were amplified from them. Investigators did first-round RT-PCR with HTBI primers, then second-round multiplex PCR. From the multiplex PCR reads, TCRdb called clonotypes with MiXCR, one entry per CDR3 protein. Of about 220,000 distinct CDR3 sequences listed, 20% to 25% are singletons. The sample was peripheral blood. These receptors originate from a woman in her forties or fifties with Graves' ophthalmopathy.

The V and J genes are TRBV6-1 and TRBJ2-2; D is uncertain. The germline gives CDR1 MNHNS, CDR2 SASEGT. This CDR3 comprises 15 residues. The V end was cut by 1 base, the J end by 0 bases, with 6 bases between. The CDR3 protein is CASSEGLSNTGELFF. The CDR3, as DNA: TGTGCCAGCAGTGAAGGGCTTTCGAACACCGGGGAGCTGTTTTTT.

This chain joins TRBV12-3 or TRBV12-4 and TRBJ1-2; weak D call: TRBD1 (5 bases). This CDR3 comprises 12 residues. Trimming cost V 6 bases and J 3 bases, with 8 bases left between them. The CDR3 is CASRGDHYGYTF. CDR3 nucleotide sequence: TGTGCCAGCAGAGGGGATCACTATGGCTACACCTTC.

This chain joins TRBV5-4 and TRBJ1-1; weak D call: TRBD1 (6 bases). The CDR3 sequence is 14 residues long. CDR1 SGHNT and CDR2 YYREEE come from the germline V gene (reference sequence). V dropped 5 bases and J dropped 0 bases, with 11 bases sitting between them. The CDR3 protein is CASSSGALNTEAFF. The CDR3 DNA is TGTGCCAGCAGTTCGGGGGCCCTGAACACTGAAGCTTTCTTT.

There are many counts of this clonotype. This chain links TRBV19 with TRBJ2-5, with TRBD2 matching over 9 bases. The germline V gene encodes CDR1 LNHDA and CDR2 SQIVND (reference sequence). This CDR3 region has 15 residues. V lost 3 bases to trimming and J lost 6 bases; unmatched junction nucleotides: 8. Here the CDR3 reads CASSMLAGGRQTQYF. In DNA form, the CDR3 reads TGTGCCAGTAGTATGTTGGCGGGAGGGCGCCAGACCCAGTACTTC.

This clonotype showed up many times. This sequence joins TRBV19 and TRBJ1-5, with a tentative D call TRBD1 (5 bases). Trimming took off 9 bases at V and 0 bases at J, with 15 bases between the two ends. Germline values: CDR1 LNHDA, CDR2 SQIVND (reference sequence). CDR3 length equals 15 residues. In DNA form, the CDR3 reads TGTGCCAGGACCCCTGACAGATATAGCAATCAGCCCCAGCATTTT. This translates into CARTPDRYSNQPQHF.

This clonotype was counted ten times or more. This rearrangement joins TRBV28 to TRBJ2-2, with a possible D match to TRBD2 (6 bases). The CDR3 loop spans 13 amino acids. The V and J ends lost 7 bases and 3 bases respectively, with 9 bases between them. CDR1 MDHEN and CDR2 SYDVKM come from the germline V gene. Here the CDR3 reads CASNGGYTGELFF. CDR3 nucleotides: TGTGCCAGCAATGGGGGGTACACCGGGGAGCTGTTTTTT. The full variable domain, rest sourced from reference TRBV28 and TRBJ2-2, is DVKVTQSSRYLVKRTGEKVFLECVQDMDHENMFWYRQDPGLGLRLIYFSYDVKMKEKGDIPEGYSVSREKKERFSLILESASTNQTSMYLCASNGGYTGELFFGEGSRLTVL.

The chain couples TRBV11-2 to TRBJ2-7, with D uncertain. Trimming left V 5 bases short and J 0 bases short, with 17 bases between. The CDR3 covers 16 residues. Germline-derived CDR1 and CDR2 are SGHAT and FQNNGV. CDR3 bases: TGTGCCAGCAGCCCCCGGTCCCTCAGGAGCTCCTACGAGCAGTACTTC. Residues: CASSPRSLRSSYEQYF.

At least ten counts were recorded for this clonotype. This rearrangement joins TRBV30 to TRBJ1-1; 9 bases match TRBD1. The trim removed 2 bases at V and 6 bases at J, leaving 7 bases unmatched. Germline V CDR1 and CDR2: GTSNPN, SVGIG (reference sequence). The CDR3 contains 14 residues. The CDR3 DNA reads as TGTGCCTGGAGTAAAAAACAGGGGGCGGCTGAAGCTTTCTTT. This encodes CAWSKKQGAAEAFF.

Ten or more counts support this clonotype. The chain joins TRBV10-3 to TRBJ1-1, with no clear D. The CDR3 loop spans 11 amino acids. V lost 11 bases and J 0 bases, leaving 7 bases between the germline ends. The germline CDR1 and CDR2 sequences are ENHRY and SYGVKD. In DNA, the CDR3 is TGTGCCGTGGCTGTGAACACTGAAGCTTTCTTT. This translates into CAVAVNTEAFF.

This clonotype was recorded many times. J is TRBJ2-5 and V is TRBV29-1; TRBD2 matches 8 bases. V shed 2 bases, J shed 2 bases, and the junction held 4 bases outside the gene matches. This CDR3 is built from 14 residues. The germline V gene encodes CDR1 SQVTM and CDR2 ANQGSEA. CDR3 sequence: CSVELSGIQETQYF. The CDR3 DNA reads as TGCAGCGTTGAACTTAGCGGGATACAAGAGACCCAGTACTTC.

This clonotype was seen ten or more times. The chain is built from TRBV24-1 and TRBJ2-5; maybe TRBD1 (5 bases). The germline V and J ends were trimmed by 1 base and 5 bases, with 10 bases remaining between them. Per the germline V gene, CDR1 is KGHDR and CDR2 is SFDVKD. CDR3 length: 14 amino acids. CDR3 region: CATSDLGVGETQYF. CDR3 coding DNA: TGTGCCACCAGTGATTTAGGGGTCGGGGAGACCCAGTACTTC.

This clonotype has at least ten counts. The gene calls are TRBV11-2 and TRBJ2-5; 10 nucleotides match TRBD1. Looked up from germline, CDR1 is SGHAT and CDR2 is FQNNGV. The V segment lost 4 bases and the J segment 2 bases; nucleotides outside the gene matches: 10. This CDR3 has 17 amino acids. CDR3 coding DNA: TGTGCCAGCAGCTACCGGGGACAGGGGTGGCTTCAAGAGACCCAGTACTTC. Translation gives CASSYRGQGWLQETQYF.

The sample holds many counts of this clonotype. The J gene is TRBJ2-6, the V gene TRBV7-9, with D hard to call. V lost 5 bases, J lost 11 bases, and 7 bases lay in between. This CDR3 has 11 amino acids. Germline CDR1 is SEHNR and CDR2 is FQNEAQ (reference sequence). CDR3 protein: CASSGVDVLTF. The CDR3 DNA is TGTGCCAGCAGCGGGGTAGACGTCCTGACTTTC.

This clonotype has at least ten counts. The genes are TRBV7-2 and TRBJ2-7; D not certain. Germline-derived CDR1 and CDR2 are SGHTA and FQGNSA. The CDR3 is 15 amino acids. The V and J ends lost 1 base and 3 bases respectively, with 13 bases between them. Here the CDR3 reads CASSLEEARYYEQYF. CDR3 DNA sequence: TGTGCCAGCAGCTTAGAGGAAGCGCGGTACTACGAGCAGTACTTC.

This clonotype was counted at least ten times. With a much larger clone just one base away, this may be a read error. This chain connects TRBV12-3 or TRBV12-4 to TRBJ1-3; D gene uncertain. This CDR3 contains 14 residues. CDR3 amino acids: CASTLHYSGDTIYF. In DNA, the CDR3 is TGTGCCAGCACTCTCCACTACTCTGGAGACACCATATATTTT.

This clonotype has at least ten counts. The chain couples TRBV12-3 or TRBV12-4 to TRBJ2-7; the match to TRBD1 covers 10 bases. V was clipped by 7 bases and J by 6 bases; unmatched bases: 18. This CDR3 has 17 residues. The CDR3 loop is CASTNIVSGQGRIEQYF. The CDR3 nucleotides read TGTGCCAGCACCAATATCGTCTCGGGACAGGGGCGAATCGAGCAGTACTTC.